Listed below are T cell receptor beta chains from one sample, sequenced in a study of T cell responses to AZD1222 COVID-19 vaccine. This table comes from immunoSEQ multiplex PCR, and its TCRdb copy is limited to in-frame clones, with some not included. The data hold about 160,000 clones, with more than 75% observed a single time. The source material was peripheral blood, sampled 28 days after the second AZD1222 dose. The receptors were sampled from an adult who received the AZD1222 COVID-19 vaccine. CDR3s include the opening cysteine and the closing phenylalanine or tryptophan.

j_call v_call cdr3_aa
TRBJ2-1 TRBV6-5 CASSYTGLGEQFF
TRBJ1-1 TRBV28 CASSPPRLGSTEAFF
TRBJ1-5 TRBV6-2/TRBV6-3 CASTPGRDQPQHF
TRBJ1-1 TRBV4-3 CASSQDGGLTEAFF
TRBJ2-5 TRBV7-2 CASRTGSRKETQYF
TRBJ2-7 TRBV6-6 CASSWGRVDEQYF
TRBJ1-2 TRBV25-1 CASSVSVGTNYGYTF
TRBJ2-1 TRBV24-1 CATSDPTSGAGNNEQFF
TRBJ2-7 TRBV6-4 CASSDNGVGKQYF
TRBJ2-1 TRBV7-2 CATLQGTAYNEQFF
TRBJ2-1 TRBV3-1/TRBV3-2 CASSQDPRAECNEQFF